Shown below are 30 T cell receptor beta chains from a single sample sequenced in a study of neoadjuvant anti-PD-1 for oral cavity cancer. Time point denoted: after neoadjuvant nivolumab, at surgical resection. Libraries were prepared by immunoSEQ multiplex PCR; TCRdb keeps only in-frame clonotypes and omits some of them. The repertoire consists of some 30,000 clones, with roughly 85% occurring once and the leading ten covering around 3%. The material sequenced was PBMCs, taken after nivolumab (anti-PD-1) treatment. Source of these receptors: a person aged 35-79 years with oral cavity squamous cell carcinoma.

The rearrangement links TRBV22-1 to TRBJ1-2. TRBV22-1 is recorded as a pseudogene. The CDR3 has 14 amino acids. In DNA, the CDR3 is TGTCCTGGGAGACACGCGAGAAAGACCTATGGCTACACCTTC. It translates to CPGRHARKTYGYTF.

The V call is TRBV7-4, the J call TRBJ2-5; D is ambiguous. Germline assignment: CDR1 SGHVT and CDR2 SQSDAQ. Deletions cut 5 bases from V and 4 bases from J, with 8 bases between. There are 12 residues in the CDR3. The CDR3 reads CASSTLGETQYF. In DNA, the CDR3 is TGTGCCAGCAGCACATTGGGAGAGACCCAGTACTTC.

The chain carries TRBV6-1 and TRBJ1-6; a weak D match, TRBD1 (5 bases). V lost 1 base, J lost 4 bases, and 20 bases lay in between. The CDR3 extends over 19 amino acids. Germline lookup yields CDR1 MNHNS and CDR2 SASEGT. The CDR3 sequence: CASSEGGSAGGMYNSPLHF. The CDR3 coding sequence is TGTGCCAGCAGTGAAGGGGGGTCCGCGGGCGGGATGTATAATTCACCCCTCCACTTT.

The J gene is TRBJ2-7, the V gene TRBV28; D is unclear. Looked up from germline, CDR1 is MDHEN and CDR2 is SYDVKM. The V end was cut by 6 bases, the J end by 6 bases, with 12 bases between. This CDR3 comprises 12 residues. DNA for the CDR3: TGTGCCAGCAGCCGACCCGCGGCCGAGCAGTACTTC. This codes for CASSRPAAEQYF.

The rearrangement uses TRBV10-3 and TRBJ2-7; tentative D call: TRBD1 (5 bases). The ends were cut back, 3 bases at V and 5 bases at J, with 14 bases in the middle. The germline gives CDR1 ENHRY, CDR2 SYGVKD. This CDR3 is 14 amino acids long. CDR3 in amino acids: CAISDRDRANEQYF. In DNA form, the CDR3 reads TGTGCCATCAGTGACCGAGACAGAGCGAACGAGCAGTACTTC.

The chain joins TRBV12-2 to TRBJ2-6. TRBV12-2 is termed a pseudogene. The CDR3 contains 20 residues. The CDR3 is CASRLLGPYPSSSGANVLTF. CDR3 DNA: TGTGCAAGTCGCTTATTAGGGCCGTACCCGTCTAGCTCTGGGGCCAACGTCCTGACTTTC.

This clone was counted a single time. The chain links TRBV7-2 to TRBJ2-7; D is undetermined. The germline V and J ends were trimmed by 5 bases and 1 base, with 15 bases remaining between them. The germline CDR1 and CDR2 sequences are SGHTA and FQGNSA. CDR3 length: 15 amino acids. The CDR3 is CASSPRYGESYEQYF. The DNA of the CDR3 is TGTGCCAGCAGCCCCCGATACGGAGAATCCTACGAGCAGTACTTC.

The CDR3 nucleotides read TGTGCCAGCAGCTTGATTCGTGATGGAACCTACGAGCAGTACTTC. Protein: CASSLIRDGTYEQYF. This chain links TRBV7-2 with TRBJ2-7, with unresolved D. V lost 3 bases and J lost 2, with 14 bases in between. Germline CDR1 SGHTA, CDR2 FQGNSA. CDR3 length: 15 amino acids.

This rearrangement joins TRBV28 to TRBJ1-4; D is ambiguous. Germline V gene lookup returns CDR1 MDHEN and CDR2 SYDVKM. The CDR3 consists of 12 residues. V lost 5 bases and J 8 bases, leaving 9 bases between the germline ends. CDR3 region: CASSPLREKLFF. The CDR3 DNA reads TGTGCCAGCAGTCCTTTGCGGGAAAAACTGTTTTTT.

This clone has a handful of counts. As DNA, the CDR3 is TGTGCCAGCAGCGGCAGCTCGAGCGGGGTTCAGCCCCAGCATTTT. Protein product: CASSGSSSGVQPQHF. The chain is built from TRBV6-1 and TRBJ1-5; D is uncertain. Trimming took 6 bases from V and 6 from J, leaving 18 bases between them. The CDR3 sequence is 15 residues long. The germline CDR1 and CDR2 sequences are MNHNS and SASEGT.

CDR3 bases: TGTGCCACCGCCCTAGGGCAGAGTTACGAGCAGTACTTC. This translates into CATALGQSYEQYF. V gene TRBV7-8 combines with J gene TRBJ2-7, with D hard to call. The V end lost 10 bases, the J end lost 4 bases, and 17 bases lay between the germline ends. The germline CDR1 and CDR2 sequences are SGHVS and FQNEAQ. This CDR3 contains 13 residues.

The rearrangement links TRBV19 to TRBJ1-2; maybe TRBD1 (6 bases). V shed 7 bases and J shed 0 bases, with 15 bases lying between them. The length of the CDR3 is 15 residues. CDR1 LNHDA and CDR2 SQIVND come from the germline V gene (reference sequence). CDR3 nucleotides: TGTGCCAGTAACTGGGACATTCGTACTAACTATGGCTACACCTTC. Amino acid sequence: CASNWDIRTNYGYTF. Full variable domain (remainder filled in from reference TRBV19 and TRBJ1-2): DGGITQSPKYLFRKEGQNVTLSCEQNLNHDAMYWYRQDPGQGLRLIYYSQIVNDFQKGDIAEGYSVSREKKESFPLTVTSAQKNPTAFYLCASNWDIRTNYGYTFGSGTRLTVV.

The genes are TRBV4-3 and TRBJ2-1, with D tentatively TRBD1 (6 bases). The CDR3 is 15 residues long. Germline V CDR1 and CDR2: LGHNA, YSLEER. The ends were cut back, 5 bases at V and 2 bases at J, with 13 bases in the middle. CDR3 sequence (DNA): TGCGCCAGCAGCGACCTCGGGACACCCTACAATGAGCAGTTCTTC. This gives the protein CASSDLGTPYNEQFF.

The chain joins TRBV29-1 to TRBJ2-1; the D is unclear. CDR3 length equals 11 residues. The V gene's germline CDR1 is SQVTM and CDR2 ANQGSEA. V dropped 4 bases and J dropped 11 bases, with 12 bases sitting between them. The DNA for the CDR3 is TGCAGCGTTGCGTCAGATTGGCAGCAGTTCTTC. It is translated as CSVASDWQQFF.

J is TRBJ1-3 and V is TRBV28; 8 bases map to TRBD1. This CDR3 region has 15 residues. After removal of 5 bases from V and 3 bases from J, the junction contained 6 bases not matched to a gene. Germline V gene sequence: CDR1 MDHEN, CDR2 SYDVKM. CDR3 sequence reads: CASSGDRGFGNTIYF. CDR3 in DNA: TGTGCCAGCAGTGGAGACAGGGGATTTGGAAACACCATATATTTT.

The V call is TRBV29-1, the J call TRBJ1-1; D is unclear. The CDR3 loop spans 12 amino acids. V was cut by 4 bases and J by 1 base, with 7 bases left in between. Looked up from germline, CDR1 is SQVTM and CDR2 is ANQGSEA. This CDR3 is CSVGQANTEAFF. CDR3 bases: TGCAGCGTTGGGCAGGCGAACACTGAAGCTTTCTTT.

The V call is TRBV4-1, the J call TRBJ2-3; 11 bases fit TRBD2. With 4 bases clipped from V and 3 bases from J, the junction kept 6 bases outside the gene matches. Germline V gene lookup returns CDR1 MGHRA and CDR2 YSYEKL. This CDR3 has 16 amino acids. The CDR3 is CASSLRLAGLTDTQYF. The CDR3 DNA reads TGCGCCAGCAGCCTCCGACTAGCGGGGCTGACAGATACGCAGTATTTT.

This rearrangement joins TRBV14 to TRBJ2-7; D may be TRBD1 (5 bases). V was shortened by 1 base and J by 8 bases, with 21 bases between the two germline ends. The germline V gene has CDR1 SGHDN and CDR2 FVKESK. This CDR3 comprises 16 residues. CDR3 region: CASSQVGGVVVGQQYF. DNA of the CDR3: TGTGCCAGCAGCCAAGTTGGCGGCGTCGTCGTGGGGCAGCAGTACTTC.

The rearrangement uses TRBV15 and TRBJ1-3; 12 nucleotides match TRBD1. Germline CDR1 and CDR2: LNHNV and YYDKDF (reference sequence). The CDR3 is 17 residues long. V was clipped by 3 bases and J by 3 bases; unmatched bases: 6. The CDR3 DNA reads TGTGCCACCAGCAGCGAGGGACAGGGGGCATATGGAAACACCATATATTTT. Amino acids: CATSSEGQGAYGNTIYF.

The chain is built from TRBV13 and TRBJ1-4; D unresolved. Trimming took 5 bases from V and 8 from J, leaving 15 bases between them. The CDR3 runs to 14 residues. Germline loops: CDR1 PRHDT, CDR2 FYEKMQ (reference sequence). The CDR3 DNA reads as TGTGCCAGCAGCCGACTCCAGGTTGGCGAAAAACTGTTTTTT. Protein: CASSRLQVGEKLFF.

CDR3 DNA sequence: TGTGCCAGCAGCTTGGGTTCAGCCACCGGGGAGCTGTTTTTT. Its protein is CASSLGSATGELFF. The rearrangement links TRBV5-6 to TRBJ2-2, with D uncertain. V lost 0 bases to trimming and J lost 4 bases, with 7 bases between them. The CDR3 has 14 amino acids. Germline CDR1 is SGHDT and CDR2 is YYEEEE.

V and J are TRBV5-4 and TRBJ1-2; no definite D call. Germline V lookup: CDR1 SGHNT, CDR2 YYREEE (reference sequence). This CDR3 is built from 14 residues. V was shortened by 4 bases and J by 7 bases, with 17 bases between the two germline ends. The CDR3 here is CASSLAGPRGGYTF. In DNA, the CDR3 is TGTGCCAGCAGCCTCGCAGGTCCCCGGGGTGGCTACACCTTC.

The chain is built from TRBV6-5 and TRBJ1-3; D is unresolved. Trimming pared 11 bases from V and 4 bases from J, leaving 9 bases between. Germline-derived CDR1 and CDR2 are MNHEY and SVGAGI. The CDR3 runs to 11 residues. DNA of the CDR3: TGTGCCGCCACGGGGGGAAACACCATATATTTT. Translation gives CAATGGNTIYF.

The V and J genes are TRBV7-9 and TRBJ2-1, with D perhaps TRBD1 (6 bases). This CDR3 comprises 16 residues. Per the germline V gene, CDR1 is SEHNR and CDR2 is FQNEAQ (reference sequence). Trimming removed 3 bases from V and 5 bases from J, with 17 bases in between. This CDR3 reads CASSLAQGFGNNEQFF. The CDR3 DNA reads as TGTGCCAGCAGCTTGGCGCAGGGGTTTGGGAACAATGAGCAGTTCTTC.

This clone has more than one count but fewer than ten. This rearrangement joins TRBV28 to TRBJ1-2; D possibly corresponds to TRBD1 (5 bases). This CDR3 is built from 11 residues. Looked up from germline, CDR1 is MDHEN and CDR2 is SYDVKM. Trimming removed 4 bases from V and 11 bases from J, with 11 bases in between. The CDR3 DNA reads TGTGCCAGCAGTTGGGCCCGACAGTACACCTTC. It codes for CASSWARQYTF.

The chain uses TRBV6-5 and TRBJ1-1; 7 nucleotides line up with TRBD1. The ends lost 3 bases at V and 6 bases at J; junction bases unmatched: 4. The CDR3 consists of 13 residues. The germline CDR1 and CDR2 sequences are MNHEY and SVGAGI. This chain's CDR3 is CASSYVGTAEAFF. CDR3 sequence (DNA): TGTGCCAGCAGTTATGTCGGGACAGCTGAAGCTTTCTTT.

The chain couples TRBV7-9 to TRBJ1-1; maybe TRBD1 (5 bases). V lost 7 bases and J 0 bases, leaving 21 bases between the germline ends. Germline V gene lookup returns CDR1 SEHNR and CDR2 FQNEAQ (reference sequence). The CDR3 loop spans 17 amino acids. CDR3 region: CASTSDIYQGMNTEAFF. CDR3 in DNA: TGTGCCAGCACCTCAGATATTTATCAGGGCATGAACACTGAAGCTTTCTTT.

This chain links TRBV6-5 with TRBJ1-1; no reliable D call. The V end lost 2 bases, the J end lost 3 bases, and 7 bases lay between the germline ends. The germline V gene has CDR1 MNHEY and CDR2 SVGAGI. The CDR3 runs to 13 residues. CDR3 amino acids: CASSYRGYTEAFF. For the CDR3, the DNA is TGTGCCAGCAGTTACCGGGGTTACACTGAAGCTTTCTTT.

This clone occurred a few times. V usage is TRBV6-1 and J usage is TRBJ2-5; 12 nucleotides line up with TRBD2. This CDR3 is 17 amino acids long. The V segment lost 4 bases and the J segment 1 base; nucleotides outside the gene matches: 7. CDR1 MNHNS and CDR2 SASEGT come from the germline V gene. The CDR3 DNA reads as TGTGCCAGCAGTGTGGCTAGCGGGGGGGTAGGCCAAGAGACCCAGTACTTC. Translation: CASSVASGGVGQETQYF.

The rearrangement links TRBV5-6 to TRBJ2-1; tentative D call: TRBD2 (6 bases). The CDR3 sequence is 16 residues long. CDR1 is SGHDT and CDR2 is YYEEEE in the germline V gene. V dropped 4 bases and J dropped 9 bases, with 23 bases sitting between them. The CDR3 sequence is CASSPAGTARVSEQFF. The CDR3 DNA sequence: TGTGCCAGCAGCCCAGCGGGCACGGCTAGAGTTAGTGAGCAGTTCTTC.